In its sample, the clone carrying this T cell receptor (beta chain) was seen a few times. Its antigen is currently unknown. The sample comes from a study of yellow fever vaccine responses in identical twins. The ends were cut back, 3 bases at V and 6 bases at J, with 9 bases in the middle. The CDR3 contains 13 residues. Study-wide findings and caveats: Convergence reportedly seemed to mark part of the twins' vaccine T cell response, with personalization marking the rest.

TCRdb recomputed calls from the RT-PCR reads with MiXCR, one row per CDR3 protein. The data hold fewer than 4,500 distinct CDR3 sequences, with approximately 81% observed a single time. The rearrangement links TRBV12-3 or TRBV12-4 to TRBJ2-1; unclear D gene. The receptor was isolated from a young woman who received the yellow fever vaccine. The sequencing here drew on T cells from blood (PBMCs), unsorted or a sorted subset (not recorded which), taken before or after yellow fever vaccination (not recorded which). In DNA, the CDR3 is TGTGCCAGCAGTTTTATTGTGGGCAATGAGCAGTTCTTC. Translation: CASSFIVGNEQFF.